These T cell receptor beta chains were read from a single sample in a study of T cells after yellow fever vaccination. TCRdb re-called the 5' RACE reads with MiXCR, one entry per CDR3 protein. The table records about 340,000 distinct CDR3 sequences, around an eighth of them present only once. The specimen was CD4+ T cells sorted from PBMCs, collected 15 days after the yellow fever booster vaccination. The origin of the receptors is a man between 18 and 29 years old who received the YFV17D yellow fever vaccine. Both conserved end residues are part of each CDR3. D genes are given only for firm matches. Size is stated for part of the rows, as once, few or many counts, or as a class when the clone is expanded.

.	TRBV7-9	TRBJ2-6	few	CASRPDTRNGANVLTF	TGTGCCAGCAGACCCGACACGCGCAATGGGGCCAACGTCCTGACTTTC
.	TRBV7-2	TRBJ2-1	.	CASSLGSVRFNEQFF	TGTGCCAGCAGCTTAGGAAGCGTTAGATTCAATGAGCAGTTCTTC
.	TRBV7-2	TRBJ1-1	.	CASSLVMGAEEAFF	TGTGCCAGCAGCTTAGTTATGGGGGCTGAGGAAGCTTTCTTT
.	TRBV5-5	TRBJ2-1	many	CASSFLGGGEQFF	TGTGCCAGCAGCTTCTTGGGCGGAGGTGAGCAGTTCTTC
.	TRBV12-3/TRBV12-4	TRBJ2-3	few	CASSLYSHGTQYF	TGTGCCAGCAGTTTGTACTCGCATGGTACGCAGTATTTT
TRBD2	TRBV20-1	TRBJ2-3	few	CSASKLATLTDTQYF	TGCAGTGCTTCTAAACTAGCGACCCTCACAGATACGCAGTATTTT
.	TRBV30	TRBJ2-5	.	CAWSAVPASLNF	TGTGCCTGGAGCGCGGTACCAGCTAGTTTGAACTTC
.	TRBV7-2	TRBJ1-2	few	CASSSTTVLAYGYTF	TGTGCCAGCAGCTCAACGACAGTGCTTGCCTATGGCTACACCTTC
.	TRBV12-3/TRBV12-4	TRBJ1-6	few	CATRETYNSPLHF	TGTGCCACCCGGGAAACTTATAATTCACCCCTCCACTTT
.	TRBV20-1	TRBJ2-3	.	CTPLFRGSDTQYF	TGCACCCCCCTATTTCGAGGTTCAGATACGCAGTATTTT
.	TRBV6-1	TRBJ2-3	few	CASSIQVGTDTQYF	TGTGCCAGCAGTATTCAGGTGGGGACAGATACGCAGTATTTT
.	TRBV7-9	TRBJ2-1	.	CASSPNMWGAPNEQFF	TGTGCCAGCAGCCCAAATATGTGGGGAGCCCCCAATGAGCAGTTCTTC
TRBD1	TRBV5-1	TRBJ1-4	.	CASSLAGGSTNEKLFF	TGCGCCAGCAGCTTGGCAGGGGGTTCGACTAATGAAAAACTGTTTTTT
TRBD1	TRBV29-1	TRBJ2-1	few	CSVRPGQVTYNEQFF	TGCAGCGTACGCCCGGGACAGGTAACCTACAATGAGCAGTTCTTC
.	TRBV5-1	TRBJ2-2	.	CASSFRLTNANTGELFF	TGCGCCAGCAGCTTTCGCTTGACTAACGCGAACACCGGGGAGCTGTTTTTT
.	TRBV3-1	TRBJ2-7	few	CASSQLPYEQYF	TGTGCCAGCAGCCAGTTGCCCTACGAGCAGTACTTC
.	TRBV13	TRBJ2-2	.	CASSRGRGLTTGELFF	TGTGCCAGCAGCCGGGGAAGGGGGTTAACAACCGGGGAGCTGTTTTTT
TRBD1	TRBV7-9	TRBJ1-1	few	CASRQTYRGNTEAFF	TGTGCCAGCAGACAAACCTACAGGGGGAACACTGAAGCTTTCTTT
.	TRBV29-1	TRBJ2-5	.	CSVGNRRKETQYF	TGCAGCGTTGGTAACAGGCGTAAGGAGACCCAGTACTTC
TRBD2	TRBV7-9	TRBJ2-3	.	CASSSSGGAYRTDTQYF	TGTGCCAGCAGCTCTAGCGGGGGGGCTTATCGGACAGATACGCAGTATTTT
.	TRBV15	TRBJ2-1	many	CATSSGTSGSYNEQFF	TGTGCCACCAGCAGCGGGACCTCCGGCTCCTACAATGAGCAGTTCTTC
.	TRBV7-9	TRBJ1-1	many	CASSSQGNTEAFF	TGTGCCAGCAGCTCACAGGGGAACACTGAAGCTTTCTTT
TRBD2	TRBV19	TRBJ2-1	few	CASSLLAGRSYNEQFF	TGTGCCAGTAGCCTACTAGCGGGGCGCTCCTACAATGAGCAGTTCTTC
TRBD2	TRBV6-2/TRBV6-3	TRBJ2-5	few	CASSNGRAETQYF	TGTGCCAGCAGCAACGGGAGGGCGGAGACCCAGTACTTC
.	TRBV7-9	TRBJ2-7	few	CASSDFIFGSSYEQYF	TGTGCCAGCAGCGACTTTATATTTGGCAGCTCCTACGAGCAGTACTTC
TRBD1	TRBV6-5	TRBJ1-6	many	CASRPGQGNSPLHF	TGTGCCAGCAGGCCGGGACAGGGGAATTCACCCCTCCACTTT
.	TRBV27	TRBJ2-2	.	CASRLWGTGELFF	TGTGCCAGCAGACTCTGGGGTACCGGGGAGCTGTTTTTT
.	TRBV6-1	TRBJ1-1	few	CASSEWTEAFF	TGTGCCAGCAGTGAGTGGACTGAAGCTTTCTTT
.	TRBV2	TRBJ2-7	.	CASTSSLYEQYF	TGTGCCAGCACTAGCTCTCTCTACGAGCAGTACTTC